Listed here is a single T cell receptor beta chain. What it recognizes is unknown. The data were taken from a study of siplizumab effects on memory and regulatory T cells. CDR3 length: 18 residues. The V gene lost 1 base and the J gene lost 7 bases, with 25 bases spanning the gap. Germline CDR1 reads MDHEN; CDR2 reads SYDVKM. It was about 10^5 TCR templates that were assayed per sample. Produced via immunoSEQ multiplex PCR; TCRdb's table is partial and in-frame only. The sample lists some 97,000 clones, about 95% occurring once. Study-level points and caveats: Among mappable alloreactive CD4+ clones, the Treg-derived fraction averaged approximately 70% with siplizumab versus under 30% in controls. Of the proliferating CD4+ or CD8+ clones, roughly 80-97% lacked a naive or memory phenotype that could be assigned.

The rearrangement joins TRBV28 to TRBJ1-1; D gene uncertain. Material: non-Treg CD4+ T cells sorted from blood. The sequence was obtained from a human donor in good health. CDR3 sequence: CASSLSQGPRGRSNEAFF. The CDR3 DNA reads TGTGCCAGCAGTTTATCCCAAGGCCCCCGAGGAAGATCTAATGAAGCTTTCTTT.